This T cell receptor beta chain was profiled in a study of beta chain features in type 1 diabetes. The authors reverse transcribed all of the isolated RNA, so sequencing captured expressed TCRB transcripts. Produced via immunoSEQ multiplex PCR; TCRdb's table is partial and in-frame only. This sample yields about 250,000 clones, of which approximately 10% are seen a single time; about 0.018% belongs to the top ten. One heparinised blood draw, averaging around 0.12 L, came from each donor. All of the sorted populations showed purity greater than 95%. This clone has a handful of counts. Its antigen is still unknown. Study outcomes and limitations: Naive, central memory and Treg TCRB repertoires appeared more alike in patients than in healthy donors. Type 1 diabetes patients showed a moderate but significant shortening of TCRB CDR3s in all four CD4+ subsets.

This clonotype was obtained from a man younger than 40 with type 1 diabetes. Sequenced material: naive CD4+ T cells from blood.

CDR3 residues: CASSLEGTNYGYTF. The CDR3 nucleotides are TGTGCCAGCAGCTTGGAGGGGACTAACTATGGCTACACCTTC. This chain joins TRBV5-5 and TRBJ1-2, with D tentatively TRBD1 (5 bases). The CDR3 runs 14 residues. The V end was cut by 0 bases, the J end by 0 bases, with 6 bases between. CDR1 and CDR2 from the germline V gene are SGHKS and YYEKEE (reference sequence).